This TCR beta chain was retrieved from a study of cytomegalovirus exposure and HLA in healthy donors. Study-level results: Later findings reportedly placed an Asian-associated ancestry cluster below the roughly 660-donor mean for N-insertions. It was reportedly the case that the classifier diagnosed cytomegalovirus status with high specificity and sensitivity.

It was with 60 Vbeta and 13 Jbeta primers that the PCR ran. Authors' methods: A later analysis counted 65 million to 80 million unique TCR beta chains, some 12 million shared. Assay: immunoSEQ multiplex PCR; the TCRdb copy retains only in-frame clones and omits some. V and J calls and clone size come straight from that table; D and trimming were deduced from the DNA. The sample has fewer than 80,000 clones; roughly 76% are singletons. CDR1 LNHDA and CDR2 SQIVND come from the germline V gene (reference sequence). Trimming shortened V by 1 base and J by 2 bases, and 17 bases separated the two germline ends. CDR3 length equals 18 residues. Concerning this clone itself: Antigen: not known.

This chain uses TRBV19 with TRBJ2-2; D is possibly TRBD1 (6 bases). This receptor was taken from a man younger than 35 in good health and CMV-seronegative. The specimen sequenced was PBMCs. This CDR3 reads CASSIADRRDTNTGELFF. In nucleotides, the CDR3 is TGTGCCAGTAGTATAGCGGATCGCCGGGACACTAACACCGGGGAGCTGTTTTTT.